The 17 T cell receptor beta chains presented below share a single source sample, sequenced in a study of Graves' ophthalmopathy and Graves' hyperthyroidism. RNA transcripts yielded amplified TCR beta CDR3 regions. Scientists carried out first-round RT-PCR using HTBI primers and then a second-round multiplex PCR. One entry per CDR3 protein results from TCRdb running MiXCR on the multiplex PCR reads. The data show about 16,000 distinct CDR3 sequences, 46% seen once. Sequencing was carried out using peripheral blood. Receptors were obtained from a woman between 40 and 55 years old with stable Graves' hyperthyroidism.

In the case of this clonotype: A read error is possible here, since a much larger clone lies one base away. The gene calls are TRBV20-1 and TRBJ2-7, with TRBD2 matching over 12 bases. V dropped 3 bases and J dropped 8; count of bases not matched to a gene: 11. The CDR3 sequence is 15 residues long. Looked up from germline, CDR1 is DFQATT and CDR2 is SNEGSKA (reference sequence). CDR3 loop: CSASFGGLAGSKQYF. The DNA of the CDR3 is TGCAGTGCTAGTTTTGGGGGACTAGCGGGTTCCAAGCAGTACTTC.

In its sample, this clonotype was seen many times. V and J are TRBV6-2 or TRBV6-3 and TRBJ2-7; 9 nucleotides align to TRBD2. Per the germline V gene, CDR1 is MNHEY and CDR2 is SVGEGT. The CDR3 loop spans 15 amino acids. Unmatched junction bases numbered 8, after V lost 2 bases and J lost 6 bases. The CDR3, as DNA: TGTGCCAGCAGTTACGTTGCGGGAGGGCCTGGCGAGCAGTACTTC. It translates to CASSYVAGGPGEQYF.

This clonotype has at least ten counts. This rearrangement joins TRBV11-3 to TRBJ1-1; no definite D call. V was shortened by 1 base and J by 10 bases, with 10 bases between the two germline ends. Germline loops: CDR1 SGHNT, CDR2 YENEEA. The CDR3 is 12 amino acids. The chain's CDR3 is CASSLGGGRAFF. As DNA, the CDR3 is TGTGCCAGCAGCTTAGGTGGAGGGAGAGCTTTCTTT.

The J gene is TRBJ2-1, the V gene TRBV13; 11 bases map to TRBD2. CDR3 length equals 16 residues. Unmatched junction bases numbered 5, after V lost 5 bases and J lost 2 bases. Per the germline V gene, CDR1 is PRHDT and CDR2 is FYEKMQ (reference sequence). The CDR3 loop reads CASSRTSGSTYNEQFF. CDR3 DNA sequence: TGTGCCAGCAGCCGAACTAGCGGGAGTACCTACAATGAGCAGTTCTTC.

This clonotype showed up many times. The rearrangement joins TRBV7-9 to TRBJ2-7, with D possibly TRBD2 on 5 matching bases. Looked up from germline, CDR1 is SEHNR and CDR2 is FQNEAQ (reference sequence). V was shortened by 4 bases and J by 3 bases, with 13 bases between the two germline ends. The CDR3 is 14 residues long. CDR3 protein: CASSSGLNFYEQYF. The DNA of the CDR3 is TGTGCCAGCAGCTCTGGACTGAATTTCTACGAGCAGTACTTC.

In its sample, this clonotype was seen many times. V gene TRBV7-3 combines with J gene TRBJ1-1; no reliable D call. The CDR3 contains 16 residues. The V end lost 3 bases, the J end lost 5 bases, and 19 bases lay between the germline ends. From germline, CDR1 is SGHTA and CDR2 FQGTGA. The CDR3 spells CASSFRHGRAGTEAFF. In DNA, the CDR3 is TGTGCCAGCAGCTTCCGCCACGGACGGGCTGGGACTGAAGCTTTCTTT. The variable domain in full, completed from reference TRBV7-3 and TRBJ1-1, reads GAGVSQTPSNKVTEKGKYVELRCDPISGHTALYWYRQSLGQGPEFLIYFQGTGAADDSGLPNDRFFAVRPEGSVSTLKIQRTERGDSAVYLCASSFRHGRAGTEAFFGQGTRLTVV.

This rearrangement joins TRBV10-1 to TRBJ1-2; D gene ambiguous. The CDR3 contains 14 residues. Germline V gives CDR1 WNHNN, CDR2 SYGVQD (reference sequence). The ends were cut back, 3 bases at V and 12 bases at J, with 20 bases in the middle. CDR3 loop: CASSDGAEGGGHTF. The CDR3 DNA is TGCGCCAGCAGTGACGGAGCGGAAGGTGGCGGCCACACCTTC.

Remarks on this clonotype: One end of the junction does not line up with germline, which may come from a read error. This chain links TRBV7-9 with TRBJ1-1; TRBD1 might be the D (5 bases). The CDR3 runs 16 residues. Germline CDR1 SEHNR, CDR2 FQNEAQ (reference sequence). The CDR3 DNA is TGTGCCAGCAGTTGGGCCGGGACTAGCGGGAACAATGAAGCTTTCTTT. This sequence encodes CASSWAGTSGNNEAFF.

This clonotype is medium-sized by share. This rearrangement joins TRBV2 to TRBJ2-7, with 7 positions matching TRBD2. CDR3 length: 15 residues. Trimming removed 7 bases from V and 3 bases from J; junction bases left unmatched: 12. Looked up from germline, CDR1 is SNHLY and CDR2 is FYNNEI. Here the CDR3 reads CASTGSLRGNYEQYF. The CDR3 coding sequence is TGTGCCAGCACGGGATCGTTGCGGGGGAACTACGAGCAGTACTTC.

This chain links TRBV7-2 with TRBJ2-7, with 12 bases matching TRBD2. Trimming cost V 6 bases and J 3 bases; bases outside gene matches: 6. CDR1 and CDR2 (germline): SGHTA, FQGNSA. The CDR3 totals 15 residues. The CDR3 region has the DNA TGTGCCAGCAGAAGACCGGGACTAGCGGGCTACGAGCAGTACTTC. It is translated as CASRRPGLAGYEQYF. Drawing the rest from reference TRBV7-2 and TRBJ2-7, the complete variable domain is GAGVSQSPSNKVTEKGKDVELRCDPISGHTALYWYRQSLGQGLEFLIYFQGNSAPDKSGLPSDRFSAERTGGSVSTLTIQRTQQEDSAVYLCASRRPGLAGYEQYFGPGTRLTVT.

This chain's CDR3 is CATSDRAGSTDTQYF. The CDR3 nucleotides are TGTGCCACCAGTGATAGAGCGGGAAGCACAGATACGCAGTATTTT. The gene calls are TRBV24-1 and TRBJ2-3; 7 bases are shared with TRBD2. V shed 3 bases, J shed 0 bases, and the junction held 2 bases outside the gene matches. The CDR3 extends over 15 amino acids. Germline assignment: CDR1 KGHDR and CDR2 SFDVKD.

This chain uses TRBV6-4 with TRBJ2-7; 7 bases align to TRBD1. V lost 7 bases and J lost 3; bases outside the gene matches: 12. This CDR3 region has 15 residues. CDR1 is MRHNA and CDR2 is SNTAGT in the germline V gene. This chain's CDR3 is CASTRTPDRNYEQYF. The CDR3 DNA reads TGTGCCAGCACCCGAACCCCGGACAGGAACTACGAGCAGTACTTC.

The chain recombines TRBV5-4 with TRBJ2-4; 10 bases are a match to TRBD2. V shed 4 bases and J 2 bases; nucleotides not matched to a gene: 6. The CDR3 runs 16 residues. Germline CDR1 SGHNT, CDR2 YYREEE (reference sequence). The CDR3 coding sequence is TGTGCCAGCAGCCGGCGGACTAGCGGCCCCAAAAACATTCAGTACTTC. It translates to CASSRRTSGPKNIQYF.

This chain connects TRBV9 to TRBJ1-1, with D maybe TRBD1 (5 bases). V dropped 6 bases and J dropped 0 bases, with 12 bases sitting between them. CDR1 and CDR2 from the germline V gene are SGDLS and YYNGEE. The CDR3 loop spans 14 amino acids. The CDR3 DNA follows: TGTGCCAGCACCGGGGACGGAATGAACACTGAAGCTTTCTTT. Translation gives CASTGDGMNTEAFF.

This chain connects TRBV25-1 to TRBJ2-7, with 8 bases lining up with TRBD1. The junction had 8 bases not matched to a gene; V was cut back by 1 base and J by 6 bases. The CDR3 has 15 residues. Germline V gives CDR1 MGHDK, CDR2 SYGVNS. In DNA, the CDR3 is TGTGCCAGCAGTGAATTAGGGACAGGTCCCTCCGAGCAGTACTTC. Its translation is CASSELGTGPSEQYF.

There are many counts of this clonotype. The chain couples TRBV5-8 to TRBJ2-6; no firm D call. Germline V gene sequence: CDR1 SGHTS, CDR2 YDEGEE. Trimming pared 2 bases from V and 2 bases from J, leaving 8 bases between. The CDR3 loop spans 15 amino acids. This CDR3 reads CASSLELAGANVLTF. The CDR3 region has the DNA TGTGCCAGCAGCTTAGAACTCGCTGGGGCCAACGTCCTGACTTTC.

The rearrangement links TRBV20-1 to TRBJ2-1; D might be TRBD2 (5 bases). Germline CDR1 and CDR2: DFQATT and SNEGSKA (reference sequence). The CDR3 has 14 residues. The V end lost 0 bases, the J end lost 0 bases, and 6 bases lay between the germline ends. For the CDR3, the DNA is TGCAGTGCTAGAGATGGGAGCTCCTACAATGAGCAGTTCTTC. It yields the protein CSARDGSSYNEQFF.